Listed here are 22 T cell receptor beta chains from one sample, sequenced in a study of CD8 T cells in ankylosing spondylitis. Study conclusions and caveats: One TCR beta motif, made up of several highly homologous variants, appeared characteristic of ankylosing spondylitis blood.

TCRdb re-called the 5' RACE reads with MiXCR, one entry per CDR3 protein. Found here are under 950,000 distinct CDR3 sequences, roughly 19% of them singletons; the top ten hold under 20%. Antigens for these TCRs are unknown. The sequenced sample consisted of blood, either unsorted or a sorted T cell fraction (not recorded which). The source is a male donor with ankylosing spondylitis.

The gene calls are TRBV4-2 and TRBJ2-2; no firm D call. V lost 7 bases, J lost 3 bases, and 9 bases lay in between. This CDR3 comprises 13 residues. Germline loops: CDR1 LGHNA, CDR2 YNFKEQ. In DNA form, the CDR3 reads TGTGCCAGCACGGTTGCAGACACCGGGGAGCTGTTTTTT. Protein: CASTVADTGELFF.

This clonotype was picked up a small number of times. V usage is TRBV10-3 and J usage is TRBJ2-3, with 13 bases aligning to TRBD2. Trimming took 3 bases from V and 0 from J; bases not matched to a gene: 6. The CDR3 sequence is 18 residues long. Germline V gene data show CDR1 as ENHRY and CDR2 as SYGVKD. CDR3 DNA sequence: TGTGCCATCAGTGATCCGGGACTAGCGGGGCGAAGCACAGATACGCAGTATTTT. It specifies CAISDPGLAGRSTDTQYF.

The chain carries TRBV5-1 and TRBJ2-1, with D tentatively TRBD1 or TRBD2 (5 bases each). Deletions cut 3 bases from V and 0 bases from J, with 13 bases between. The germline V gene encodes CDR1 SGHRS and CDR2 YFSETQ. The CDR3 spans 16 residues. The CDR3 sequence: CASSYTWGSSYNEQFF. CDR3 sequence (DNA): TGCGCCAGCAGCTACACCTGGGGGAGCTCCTACAATGAGCAGTTCTTC. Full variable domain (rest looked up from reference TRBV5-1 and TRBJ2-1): KAGVTQTPRYLIKTRGQQVTLSCSPISGHRSVSWYQQTPGQGLQFLFEYFSETQRNKGNFPGRFSGRQFSNSRSEMNVSTLELGDSALYLCASSYTWGSSYNEQFFGPGTRLTVL.

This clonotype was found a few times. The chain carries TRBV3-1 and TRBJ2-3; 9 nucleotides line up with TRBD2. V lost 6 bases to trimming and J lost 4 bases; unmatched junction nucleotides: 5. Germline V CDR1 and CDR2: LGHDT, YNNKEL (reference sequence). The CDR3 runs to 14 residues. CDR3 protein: CASRMAGGADTQYF. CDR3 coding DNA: TGTGCCAGCAGGATGGCGGGAGGGGCAGATACGCAGTATTTT.

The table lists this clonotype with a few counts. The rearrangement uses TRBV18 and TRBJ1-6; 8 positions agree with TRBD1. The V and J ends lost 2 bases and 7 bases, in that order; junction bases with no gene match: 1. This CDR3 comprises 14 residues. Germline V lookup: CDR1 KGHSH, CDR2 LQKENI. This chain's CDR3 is CASSPWDRNSPLHF. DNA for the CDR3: TGTGCCAGCTCACCATGGGACAGGAATTCACCCCTCCACTTT.

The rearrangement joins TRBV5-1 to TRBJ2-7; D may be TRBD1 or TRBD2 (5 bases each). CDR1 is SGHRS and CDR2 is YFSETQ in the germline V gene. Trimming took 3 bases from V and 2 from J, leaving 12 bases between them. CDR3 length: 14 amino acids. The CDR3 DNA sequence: TGCGCCAGCAGCTCCACGGGGCCCCCCTACGAGCAGTACTTC. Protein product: CASSSTGPPYEQYF.

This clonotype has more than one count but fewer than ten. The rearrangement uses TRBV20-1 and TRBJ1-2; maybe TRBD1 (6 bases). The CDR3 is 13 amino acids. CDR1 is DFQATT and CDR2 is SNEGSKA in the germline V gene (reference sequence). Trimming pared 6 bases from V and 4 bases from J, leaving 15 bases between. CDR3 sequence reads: CSALIGGGYGYTF. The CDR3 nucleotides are TGCAGTGCCCTCATTGGAGGGGGCTATGGCTACACCTTC.

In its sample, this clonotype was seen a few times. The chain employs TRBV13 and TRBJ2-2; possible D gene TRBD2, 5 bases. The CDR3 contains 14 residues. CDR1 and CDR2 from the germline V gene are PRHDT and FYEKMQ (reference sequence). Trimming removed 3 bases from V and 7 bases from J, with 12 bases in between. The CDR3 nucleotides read TGTGCCAGCAGCTTTTCGGGAAGGAACGGGGAGCTGTTTTTT. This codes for CASSFSGRNGELFF.

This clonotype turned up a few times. Written as DNA, the CDR3 is TGCGCCAGCACCCAGGCCGGGACAGGGGGCTCCGAGCAGTACTTC. Its translation is CASTQAGTGGSEQYF. This rearrangement joins TRBV5-1 to TRBJ2-7, with TRBD1 matching 12 bases. The germline V gene has CDR1 SGHRS and CDR2 YFSETQ. The CDR3 length is 15 residues. Losses at the gene ends were 6 bases for V and 6 bases for J; bases not matched to a gene: 10.

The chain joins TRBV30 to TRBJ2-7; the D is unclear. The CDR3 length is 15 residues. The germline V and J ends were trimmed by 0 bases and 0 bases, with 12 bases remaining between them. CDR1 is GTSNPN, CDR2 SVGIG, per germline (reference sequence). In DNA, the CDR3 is TGTGCCTGGAGTGTTCCCGGTACGCCCTCCTACGAGCAGTACTTC. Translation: CAWSVPGTPSYEQYF.

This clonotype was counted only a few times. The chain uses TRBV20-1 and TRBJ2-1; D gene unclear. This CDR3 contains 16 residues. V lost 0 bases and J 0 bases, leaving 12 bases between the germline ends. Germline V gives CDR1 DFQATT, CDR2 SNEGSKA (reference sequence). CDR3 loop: CSARERRSSSYNEQFF. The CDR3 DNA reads TGCAGTGCTAGAGAGCGAAGGAGCAGCTCCTACAATGAGCAGTTCTTC.

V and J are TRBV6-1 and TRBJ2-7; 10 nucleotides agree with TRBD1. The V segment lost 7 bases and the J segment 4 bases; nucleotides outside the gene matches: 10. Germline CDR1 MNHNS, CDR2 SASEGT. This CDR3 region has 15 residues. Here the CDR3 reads CASTNSGTGEYEQYF. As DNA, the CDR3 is TGTGCCAGCACCAACTCCGGGACAGGGGAATACGAGCAGTACTTC.

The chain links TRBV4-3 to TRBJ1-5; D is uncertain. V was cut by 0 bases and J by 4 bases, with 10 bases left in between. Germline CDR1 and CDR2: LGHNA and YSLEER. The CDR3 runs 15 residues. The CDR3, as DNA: TGCGCCAGCAGCCAAGATCGAACACCTAATCAGCCCCAGCATTTT. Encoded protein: CASSQDRTPNQPQHF.

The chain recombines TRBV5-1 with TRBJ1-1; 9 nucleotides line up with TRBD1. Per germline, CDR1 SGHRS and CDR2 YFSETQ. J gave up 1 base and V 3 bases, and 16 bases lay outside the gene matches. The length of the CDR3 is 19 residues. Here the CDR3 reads CASSSGQGDQILPNTEAFF. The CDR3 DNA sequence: TGCGCCAGCAGCTCGGGACAGGGAGACCAAATACTCCCGAACACTGAAGCTTTCTTT.

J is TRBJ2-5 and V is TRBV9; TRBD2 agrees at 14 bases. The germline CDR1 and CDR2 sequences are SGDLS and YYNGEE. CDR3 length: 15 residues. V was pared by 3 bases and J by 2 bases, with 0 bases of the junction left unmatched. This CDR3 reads CASSGTSGGQETQYF. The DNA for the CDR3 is TGTGCCAGCAGCGGGACTAGCGGGGGGCAAGAGACCCAGTACTTC.

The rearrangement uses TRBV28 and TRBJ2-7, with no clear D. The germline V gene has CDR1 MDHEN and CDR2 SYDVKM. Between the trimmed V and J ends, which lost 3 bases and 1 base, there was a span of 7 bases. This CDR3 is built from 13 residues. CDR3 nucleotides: TGTGCCAGCAGTTTTACGGATTCCTACGAGCAGTACTTC. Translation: CASSFTDSYEQYF.

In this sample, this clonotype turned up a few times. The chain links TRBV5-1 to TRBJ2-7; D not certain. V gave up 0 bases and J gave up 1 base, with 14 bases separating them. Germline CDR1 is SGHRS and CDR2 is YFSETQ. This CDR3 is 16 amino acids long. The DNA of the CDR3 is TGCGCCAGCAGCTTGGATGCAGGATTAGGATCCTACGAGCAGTACTTC. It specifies CASSLDAGLGSYEQYF.

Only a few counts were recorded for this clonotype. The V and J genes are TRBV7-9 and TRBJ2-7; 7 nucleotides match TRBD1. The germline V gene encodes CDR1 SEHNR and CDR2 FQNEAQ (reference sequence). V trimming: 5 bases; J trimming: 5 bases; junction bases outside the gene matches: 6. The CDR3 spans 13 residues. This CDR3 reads CASSGQDEHEQYF. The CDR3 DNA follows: TGTGCCAGCAGCGGACAGGATGAGCACGAGCAGTACTTC.

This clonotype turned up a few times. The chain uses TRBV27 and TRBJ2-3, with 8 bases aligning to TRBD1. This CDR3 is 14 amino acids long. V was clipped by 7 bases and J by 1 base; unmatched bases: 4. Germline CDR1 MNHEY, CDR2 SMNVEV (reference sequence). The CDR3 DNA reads TGTGCCAGCACGGTGGGACAGGGCACAGATACGCAGTATTTT. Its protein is CASTVGQGTDTQYF.

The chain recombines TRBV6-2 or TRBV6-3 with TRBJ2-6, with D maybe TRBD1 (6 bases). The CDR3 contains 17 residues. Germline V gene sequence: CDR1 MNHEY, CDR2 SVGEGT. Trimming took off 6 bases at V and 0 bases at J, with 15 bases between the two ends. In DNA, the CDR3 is TGTGCCAGCAGCCGCACAGGGTCCGGCTCTGGGGCCAACGTCCTGACTTTC. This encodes CASSRTGSGSGANVLTF.

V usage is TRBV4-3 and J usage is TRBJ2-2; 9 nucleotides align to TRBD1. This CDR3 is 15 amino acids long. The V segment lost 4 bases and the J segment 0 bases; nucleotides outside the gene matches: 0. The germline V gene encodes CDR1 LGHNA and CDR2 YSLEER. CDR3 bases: TGCGCCAGCAGCCGGGACAGGGCGAACACCGGGGAGCTGTTTTTT. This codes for CASSRDRANTGELFF.

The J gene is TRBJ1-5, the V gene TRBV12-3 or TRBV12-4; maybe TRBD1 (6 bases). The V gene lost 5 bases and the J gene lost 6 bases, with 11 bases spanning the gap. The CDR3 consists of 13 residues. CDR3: CASSDRYSQPQHF. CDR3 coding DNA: TGTGCCAGCAGTGACAGGTACTCTCAGCCCCAGCATTTT.